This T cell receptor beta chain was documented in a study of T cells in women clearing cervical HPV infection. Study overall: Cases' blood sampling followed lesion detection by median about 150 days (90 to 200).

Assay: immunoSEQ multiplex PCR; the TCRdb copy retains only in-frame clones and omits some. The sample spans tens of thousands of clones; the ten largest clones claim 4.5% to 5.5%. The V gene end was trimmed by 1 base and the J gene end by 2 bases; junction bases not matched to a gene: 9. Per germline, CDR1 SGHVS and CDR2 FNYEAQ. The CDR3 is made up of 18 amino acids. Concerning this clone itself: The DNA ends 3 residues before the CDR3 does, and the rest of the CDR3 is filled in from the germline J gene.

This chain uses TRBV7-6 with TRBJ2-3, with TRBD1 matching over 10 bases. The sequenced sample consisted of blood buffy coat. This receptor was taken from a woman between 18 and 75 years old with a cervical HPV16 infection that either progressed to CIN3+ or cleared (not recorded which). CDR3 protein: CASSLVPGTGDDTDTQYF. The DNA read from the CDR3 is TGTGCCAGCAGCTTAGTTCCCGGGACAGGGGATGACACAGATACG.